This T cell receptor (beta chain) was identified during a study of response to subunit inactivated influenza vaccine. Notes on the study in general: A suggestion made by the authors is that each seasonal influenza vaccination recruits few new T cells.

Using its own MiXCR run on the RT-PCR reads, TCRdb lists one record per CDR3 protein. The sample carries about 520,000 distinct CDR3 sequences, roughly 7.6% recorded once. This clonotype was counted only a few times. Its target is not known. The V end was cut by 2 bases, the J end by 4 bases, with 16 bases between. From germline, CDR1 is SGHRS and CDR2 YFSETQ. This CDR3 region has 15 residues. The receptor's source is a man aged 45 to 70 who received an inactivated influenza vaccine. The chain combines TRBV5-1 with TRBJ2-7, with D possibly matching TRBD1 (7 bases). The sequences come from PBMCs from blood, collected around 25 months after vaccination. The CDR3 region has the DNA TGCGCCAGCAGCTTTTTAACAGGGGAGGTGTACGAGCAGTACTTC. Residues: CASSFLTGEVYEQYF.